This T cell receptor (beta chain) was documented in a study of cytomegalovirus exposure and HLA in healthy donors. Study conclusions and caveats: Roughly uniform sequencing depth across donors was assumed, possibly incorrectly.

The count of this clone is one. Its target is unknown. The CDR3 sequence is 17 residues long. CDR1 is LNHDA, CDR2 SQIVND, per germline (reference sequence). Losses at the gene ends were 7 bases for V and 1 base for J; bases not matched to a gene: 7. With 60 Vbeta and 13 Jbeta primers, the PCR was carried out. TCRdb's copy holds only in-frame clones and misses some; the assay was immunoSEQ multiplex PCR. The table lists approximately 44,000 clones, about 72% of them singletons, with roughly 1.4% in the top ten. Donors consisted of healthy bone marrow donors. This receptor was identified in a man younger than 40 in good health and CMV-seronegative. The rearrangement joins TRBV19 to TRBJ2-3, with 14 positions matching TRBD2. Sequenced input: PBMCs. This chain's CDR3 is CASMGLAGVVGTDTQYF. Written as DNA, the CDR3 is TGTGCCAGTATGGGACTAGCGGGAGTGGTTGGCACAGATACGCAGTATTTT.